These 17 T cell receptor beta chains were all obtained from the same sample, sequenced in a study of T cell repertoires in ileal Crohn's disease. Sequenced by immunoSEQ multiplex PCR; TCRdb stores in-frame clones only, minus some. The table has some 14,000 clones, over 65% seen once. Sample: ileal tissue. Receptor source: an adult with Crohn's disease.

This chain connects TRBV4-1 to TRBJ2-7; 12 positions agree with TRBD2. V lost 0 bases, J lost 2 bases, and 5 bases stayed unmatched. This CDR3 region has 17 residues. Germline CDR1 and CDR2: MGHRA and YSYEKL. The CDR3 region has the DNA TGCGCCAGCAGCCAAGACGGGACTAGCGGGCGAGCCTACGAGCAGTACTTC. As protein: CASSQDGTSGRAYEQYF.

The V gene is TRBV5-1, the J gene TRBJ1-6; TRBD1 agrees at 8 bases. CDR3 size: 16 residues. V trimming: 4 bases; J trimming: 5 bases; junction bases outside the gene matches: 8. CDR1 is SGHRS, CDR2 YFSETQ, per germline. CDR3 nucleotide sequence: TGCGCCAGCAGCCGGACAGGGAGCATGGATAATTCACCCCTCCACTTT. Encoded protein: CASSRTGSMDNSPLHF.

The chain is built from TRBV7-2 and TRBJ2-5; 9 nucleotides line up with TRBD2. Unmatched junction bases numbered 4, after V lost 4 bases and J lost 4 bases. CDR1 SGHTA and CDR2 FQGNSA come from the germline V gene. This CDR3 comprises 14 residues. CDR3 sequence: CASSYAGGGETQYF. CDR3 in DNA: TGTGCCAGCAGCTACGCGGGGGGGGGAGAGACCCAGTACTTC.

The table lists this clone with a count of one. The sample contains more than one DNA sequence encoding this CDR3. V and J are TRBV4-1 and TRBJ1-1, with 10 bases matching TRBD1. After removal of 4 bases from V and 4 bases from J, the junction contained 3 bases not matched to a gene. The germline CDR1 and CDR2 sequences are MGHRA and YSYEKL. The CDR3 length is 14 residues. The CDR3 protein is CASSPGQGTTEAFF. In nucleotides, the CDR3 is TGCGCCAGCAGCCCGGGACAGGGGACCACTGAAGCTTTCTTT.

This clone was seen a handful of times. The chain uses TRBV11-1 and TRBJ2-1; possibly TRBD2 for D (5 bases). The CDR3 has 15 amino acids. From germline, CDR1 is SGHAT and CDR2 FQDESV (reference sequence). V was cut by 4 bases and J by 3 bases, with 13 bases left in between. This chain's CDR3 is CASSSFDGVYNEQFF. CDR3 in DNA: TGTGCCAGCAGCTCCTTCGACGGGGTCTACAATGAGCAGTTCTTC.

This clone came up once. V is TRBV14 and J is TRBJ2-3; D possibly corresponds to TRBD2 (6 bases). The CDR3 consists of 16 residues. Germline assignment: CDR1 SGHDN and CDR2 FVKESK. The ends were cut back, 4 bases at V and 6 bases at J, with 20 bases in the middle. The CDR3 spells CASSPLGGKHSDTQYF. DNA of the CDR3: TGTGCCAGCAGCCCCCTCGGAGGGAAGCACAGCGATACGCAGTATTTT.

V is TRBV27 and J is TRBJ2-4, with D perhaps matching TRBD2 (7 bases). This CDR3 has 15 amino acids. The germline V gene encodes CDR1 MNHEY and CDR2 SMNVEV (reference sequence). V lost 5 bases and J lost 0, with 11 bases in between. The CDR3 DNA is TGTGCCAGCAGTCCCGGGGGGCTAGCCAAAAACATTCAGTACTTC. Amino acid sequence: CASSPGGLAKNIQYF.

The J gene is TRBJ1-2, the V gene TRBV2; D is uncertain. The germline V and J ends were trimmed by 10 bases and 2 bases, with 29 bases remaining between them. This CDR3 spans 18 amino acids. Germline CDR1 is SNHLY and CDR2 is FYNNEI. The CDR3 nucleotides read TGTGCCACCCGAAGCAGCCTCCCCGCGGCCACCCGCAACTATGGCTACACCTTC. It specifies CATRSSLPAATRNYGYTF.

This clone was seen a single time. The CDR3 DNA reads as TGTGCCTGGACAACAGGGGATCAGCCCCAGCATTTT. This translates into CAWTTGDQPQHF. This chain connects TRBV30 to TRBJ1-5, with 7 positions matching TRBD1. This CDR3 has 12 residues. Germline values: CDR1 GTSNPN, CDR2 SVGIG (reference sequence). V lost 4 bases and J lost 5; bases outside the gene matches: 2.

This clone appeared once. CDR3 sequence reads: CASSSGQGGNEQFF. CDR3 DNA sequence: TGTGCCAGCAGTTCGGGACAGGGTGGGAATGAGCAGTTCTTC. The chain is built from TRBV2 and TRBJ2-1; 9 bases are shared with TRBD1. The V gene's germline CDR1 is SNHLY and CDR2 FYNNEI. This CDR3 is built from 14 residues. V trimming: 5 bases; J trimming: 7 bases; junction bases outside the gene matches: 6.

J is TRBJ2-5 and V is TRBV7-6; TRBD2 matches 11 bases. The germline gives CDR1 SGHVS, CDR2 FNYEAQ. Trimming cost V 1 base and J 5 bases; bases outside gene matches: 9. There are 17 residues in the CDR3. The CDR3 loop reads CASSLGAASGGSETQYF. The DNA for the CDR3 is TGTGCCAGCAGCTTAGGGGCAGCTAGCGGGGGGAGTGAGACCCAGTACTTC.

J is TRBJ1-5 and V is TRBV28; the match to TRBD1 covers 9 bases. The V segment lost 7 bases and the J segment 3 bases; nucleotides outside the gene matches: 10. CDR1 is MDHEN, CDR2 SYDVKM, per germline. CDR3 length: 16 amino acids. CDR3 DNA: TGTGCCAGCAAGGACAGGGGACCTGATTTCAATCAGCCCCAGCATTTT. It is translated as CASKDRGPDFNQPQHF.

This rearrangement joins TRBV28 to TRBJ2-3; D is unresolved. V lost 5 bases and J lost 2, with 8 bases in between. The length of the CDR3 is 13 residues. Germline CDR1 and CDR2: MDHEN and SYDVKM. CDR3 DNA sequence: TGTGCCAGCAGTCTGGGCGCCACAGATACGCAGTATTTT. This gives the protein CASSLGATDTQYF.

This chain uses TRBV5-1 with TRBJ2-3, with no clear D. CDR1 SGHRS and CDR2 YFSETQ come from the germline V gene. CDR3 size: 14 residues. With 7 bases removed from V and 2 bases from J, the gap between germline ends came to 14 bases. Here the CDR3 reads CASRTRLVTDTQYF. The CDR3 nucleotides are TGCGCCAGCCGCACGCGACTTGTCACAGATACGCAGTATTTT.

This chain uses TRBV2 with TRBJ2-3, with TRBD2 matching over 14 bases. The CDR3 is made up of 15 amino acids. Trimming cost V 8 bases and J 6 bases; bases outside gene matches: 7. The germline V gene encodes CDR1 SNHLY and CDR2 FYNNEI. The CDR3 DNA sequence: TGTGCCAGCCCCGGACTAGCGGGGGGAAGGGATACGCAGTATTTT. Translating it yields CASPGLAGGRDTQYF.

This clone was recorded a few times. The rearrangement uses TRBV14 and TRBJ2-1; 7 bases agree with TRBD1. CDR1 and CDR2 (germline): SGHDN, FVKESK. With 3 bases clipped from V and 4 bases from J, the junction kept 6 bases outside the gene matches. This CDR3 has 15 amino acids. The CDR3, as DNA: TGTGCCAGCAGCCAGAGACAGGGTAGTTACAATGAGCAGTTCTTC. Amino acids: CASSQRQGSYNEQFF.

This clone was picked up a small number of times. The chain employs TRBV6-4 and TRBJ2-2; 7 nucleotides line up with TRBD2. Trimming cost V 4 bases and J 4 bases; bases outside gene matches: 0. The CDR3 length is 13 residues. Germline V gene data show CDR1 as MRHNA and CDR2 as SNTAGT. The CDR3 DNA sequence: TGTGCCAGCAGTGGGACTAGCACCGGGGAGCTGTTTTTT. Translation: CASSGTSTGELFF.